Below are 2 T cell receptor beta chains sequenced from a single sample in a study of blood T cells in healthy people across ages. Combining a sample-barcoded 5' primer with a J-beta primer mix, a second PCR ran for roughly 6 to 12 cycles. TCRdb passed the 5' RACE reads through MiXCR, listing each CDR3 protein once. The table lists approximately 800,000 distinct CDR3 sequences, 62% of them singletons. The sequencing sample was made of blood. All receptors come from a man aged 25-40 years in good health.

A few counts support this clonotype. This chain uses TRBV5-1 with TRBJ2-1; either TRBD1 or TRBD2 may fit D (5 bases each). This CDR3 contains 14 residues. Trimming cost V 2 bases and J 6 bases, with 12 bases left between them. Germline assignment: CDR1 SGHRS and CDR2 YFSETQ. In DNA form, the CDR3 reads TGCGCCAGCAGCTTCCAGGGAGCTACCAATGAGCAGTTCTTC. The encoded protein is CASSFQGATNEQFF.

J is TRBJ1-5 and V is TRBV6-5; D remains unclear. Germline V gene sequence: CDR1 MNHEY, CDR2 SVGAGI. Trimming pared 6 bases from V and 3 bases from J, leaving 12 bases between. The CDR3 sequence is 14 residues long. For the CDR3, the DNA is TGTGCCAGCAGCCCACGGAGGGCCAATCAGCCCCAGCATTTT. It is translated as CASSPRRANQPQHF.